One TCR beta chain is described in this entry. Antigen: not known. CDR3 length: 16 residues. The V and J ends lost 4 bases and 0 bases, in that order; junction bases with no gene match: 7. Germline V lookup: CDR1 MNHEY, CDR2 SVGAGI. The sample belongs to a study of cytomegalovirus exposure and HLA in healthy donors. Primers included in the PCR were 60 Vbeta and 13 Jbeta primers. Sequencing used immunoSEQ multiplex PCR; TCRdb keeps in-frame clones, though not all of them. The sample's table shows roughly 51,000 clones. Study-wide points: A missense variant in DCLRE1C was later tied to TCR beta V- and J-gene trimming. Immune exposure data for these donors was limited to CMV serostatus. In an earlier analysis, most TCR beta V segments were productive about 87% or about 30% of the time.

The sample consisted of PBMCs. The sequence was obtained from a woman aged 40 to 50 in good health and CMV-seronegative. The rearrangement uses TRBV6-5 and TRBJ2-7, with 9 bases identical to TRBD1. The CDR3 DNA is TGTGCCAGCAGTTGGAAATCGGGACAGGGCTCCTACGAGCAGTACTTC. It encodes CASSWKSGQGSYEQYF.